This is a list of T cell receptor beta chains from one sample in a study of CD8+CD57+ T cells in acquired aplastic anemia. MiXCR was run by TCRdb on the reads, yielding one entry per CDR3 protein. The sample consists of about 180,000 distinct CDR3 sequences, roughly 50% of them appearing once. What was sequenced was sorted CD4+, CD8+, or CD8+CD57+ T cells (not recorded which) from PBMCs. These receptors all come from a human donor with aplastic anemia. CDR3s include the opening cysteine and the closing phenylalanine or tryptophan. Fields, in order: V gene, clone size, J gene, D gene, CDR3 DNA, CDR3 protein. The D gene is left open where the match is weak. Rows give clone size only sometimes, using once, few, many, or a class for an expanded clone.

v_call: TRBV2; clone_size: .; j_call: TRBJ1-2; d_call: .; cdr3_nt: TGTGCCGGGGGGGGACTCAACTATGGCTACACCTTC; cdr3_aa: CAGGGLNYGYTF
v_call: TRBV4-3; clone_size: .; j_call: TRBJ1-6; d_call: TRBD1; cdr3_nt: TGCGCCAGCAGCCAAGCTACAGGGGATAATTCACCCCTCCACTTT; cdr3_aa: CASSQATGDNSPLHF
v_call: TRBV9; clone_size: .; j_call: TRBJ2-2; d_call: TRBD2; cdr3_nt: TGTGCCAGCAGCGTCCGGGGGGGCAACACCGGGGAGCTGTTTTTT; cdr3_aa: CASSVRGGNTGELFF
v_call: TRBV11-2; clone_size: .; j_call: TRBJ2-4; d_call: .; cdr3_nt: TGTGCCAGCAGTATACAGGGAATGGTCAAAAACATTCAGTACTTC; cdr3_aa: CASSIQGMVKNIQYF
v_call: TRBV16; clone_size: .; j_call: TRBJ2-7; d_call: .; cdr3_nt: TGTGCCAGCAGCCCTAAACGCCTCAGTTACGAGCAGTACTTC; cdr3_aa: CASSPKRLSYEQYF
v_call: TRBV20-1; clone_size: few; j_call: TRBJ1-1; d_call: .; cdr3_nt: TGCAGTGCCCCCCGCGGAGGGAACACTGAAGCTTTCTTT; cdr3_aa: CSAPRGGNTEAFF
v_call: TRBV19; clone_size: .; j_call: TRBJ2-1; d_call: TRBD2; cdr3_nt: TGTGCCAGTAGTCCAGGACTAGCCCACAATGAGCAGTTCTTC; cdr3_aa: CASSPGLAHNEQFF
v_call: TRBV11-3; clone_size: many; j_call: TRBJ1-1; d_call: .; cdr3_nt: TGTGCCAGCAGCACGAGAACAGGGTCTGAAGCTTTCTTT; cdr3_aa: CASSTRTGSEAFF
v_call: TRBV27; clone_size: many; j_call: TRBJ1-6; d_call: .; cdr3_nt: TGTGCCAGCCGGCTGGGGGATTCACCCCTCCACTTT; cdr3_aa: CASRLGDSPLHF
v_call: TRBV19; clone_size: .; j_call: TRBJ2-7; d_call: TRBD2; cdr3_nt: TGTGCCAGTAGAGATAGCGGGGGGCTCTACGAGCAGTACTTC; cdr3_aa: CASRDSGGLYEQYF
v_call: TRBV9; clone_size: .; j_call: TRBJ2-7; d_call: TRBD2; cdr3_nt: TGTGCCAGCAGCGTAGGCCCCGGACTAGTGGGGTACGAGCAGTACTTC; cdr3_aa: CASSVGPGLVGYEQYF
v_call: TRBV2; clone_size: .; j_call: TRBJ1-4; d_call: .; cdr3_nt: TGTGCCAGCAGCACGTTAAGGGGGGCGAGGGAAAAACTGTTTTTT; cdr3_aa: CASSTLRGAREKLFF
v_call: TRBV3-1; clone_size: .; j_call: TRBJ1-3; d_call: .; cdr3_nt: TGTGCCAGCAGCCCCCGGGGGGGGCAGGGAAACACCATATATTTT; cdr3_aa: CASSPRGGQGNTIYF
v_call: TRBV11-2; clone_size: .; j_call: TRBJ2-7; d_call: .; cdr3_nt: TGTGCCAGCAGCTTCGAGGCTCACGAGCAGTACTTC; cdr3_aa: CASSFEAHEQYF
v_call: TRBV7-7; clone_size: .; j_call: TRBJ2-5; d_call: .; cdr3_nt: TGTGCCAGCAGCTCCTCCATCGCGGGGCAAGAGACCCAGTACTTC; cdr3_aa: CASSSSIAGQETQYF
v_call: TRBV6-1; clone_size: many; j_call: TRBJ1-2; d_call: .; cdr3_nt: TGTGCCAGCAGCCCTTCACAAAATGGCTACACCTTC; cdr3_aa: CASSPSQNGYTF
v_call: TRBV29-1; clone_size: few; j_call: TRBJ2-5; d_call: .; cdr3_nt: TGCAGCGTTGGAGAAGGTATCGGGGCCGGGGAGACCCAGTACTTC; cdr3_aa: CSVGEGIGAGETQYF
v_call: TRBV24-1; clone_size: .; j_call: TRBJ1-2; d_call: TRBD1; cdr3_nt: TGTGCCACCAGTGAACCGGACAGGAACTATGGCTACACCTTC; cdr3_aa: CATSEPDRNYGYTF
v_call: TRBV27; clone_size: many; j_call: TRBJ1-2; d_call: .; cdr3_nt: TGTGCCAGCAGTTTAGCAGGTACTACTGATGGCTACACCTTC; cdr3_aa: CASSLAGTTDGYTF
v_call: TRBV25-1; clone_size: .; j_call: TRBJ2-1; d_call: .; cdr3_nt: TGTGCCAGCAGTGATGAGGACCCAAGCCGTTGGAATGAGCAGTTCTTC; cdr3_aa: CASSDEDPSRWNEQFF
v_call: TRBV28; clone_size: .; j_call: TRBJ2-3; d_call: .; cdr3_nt: TGTGCCAGCAGCTATACCTTGGGCTTATCGGCCCATACGCAGTATTTT; cdr3_aa: CASSYTLGLSAHTQYF
v_call: TRBV20-1; clone_size: .; j_call: TRBJ2-3; d_call: .; cdr3_nt: TGCAGTGCTAGCTACGGCACAGATACGCAGTATTTT; cdr3_aa: CSASYGTDTQYF
v_call: TRBV9; clone_size: .; j_call: TRBJ1-2; d_call: .; cdr3_nt: TGTGCCAGCAGCCCTCTCGGGCCCAACTATGGCTACACCTTC; cdr3_aa: CASSPLGPNYGYTF
v_call: TRBV2; clone_size: .; j_call: TRBJ2-7; d_call: TRBD2; cdr3_nt: TGTGCCAGCAGTGGTGGGACTAGCGGGAGGAACGAGCAGTACTTC; cdr3_aa: CASSGGTSGRNEQYF
v_call: TRBV7-2; clone_size: many; j_call: TRBJ1-6; d_call: .; cdr3_nt: TGTGCCAGCTCGAGATATAATTCACCCCTCCACTTT; cdr3_aa: CASSRYNSPLHF
v_call: TRBV7-2; clone_size: many; j_call: TRBJ1-1; d_call: .; cdr3_nt: TGTGCCAGCAGCCCCCAGGGAAGGGGCGAAGCTTTCTTT; cdr3_aa: CASSPQGRGEAFF
v_call: TRBV7-9; clone_size: .; j_call: TRBJ2-2; d_call: .; cdr3_nt: TGTGCCAGCAGCGTAGCCACCGGGGAGCTGTTTTTT; cdr3_aa: CASSVATGELFF
v_call: TRBV15; clone_size: .; j_call: TRBJ1-5; d_call: TRBD1; cdr3_nt: TGTGCCACCAGCAGAGAATCTGGGACAGGCGGTCAGCCCCAGCATTTT; cdr3_aa: CATSRESGTGGQPQHF
v_call: TRBV6-5; clone_size: .; j_call: TRBJ2-5; d_call: .; cdr3_nt: TGTGCCAGCAGTTACTCGAAAGAGACCCAGTACTTC; cdr3_aa: CASSYSKETQYF
v_call: TRBV28; clone_size: .; j_call: TRBJ1-1; d_call: .; cdr3_nt: TGTGCCAGCAGTTTACCTTTTAACACTGAAGCTTTCTTT; cdr3_aa: CASSLPFNTEAFF
v_call: TRBV10-1; clone_size: few; j_call: TRBJ1-6; d_call: .; cdr3_nt: TGCGCCAGCAGTGAGTCGGGCAAAAAGAGCTCACCCCTCCACTTT; cdr3_aa: CASSESGKKSSPLHF
v_call: TRBV11-2; clone_size: many; j_call: TRBJ1-1; d_call: .; cdr3_nt: TGTGCCAGCAGCTTAGAGGGCAGCTTGAGGAACACTGAAGCTTTCTTT; cdr3_aa: CASSLEGSLRNTEAFF
v_call: TRBV19; clone_size: .; j_call: TRBJ1-1; d_call: .; cdr3_nt: TGTGCCAGCAGCCAAGTCTCGGAGTACACTGAAGCTTTCTTT; cdr3_aa: CASSQVSEYTEAFF
v_call: TRBV7-6; clone_size: .; j_call: TRBJ1-2; d_call: TRBD1; cdr3_nt: TGTGCCAGCAGGGAAGGACAGGGGCTCAACTATGGCTACACCTTC; cdr3_aa: CASREGQGLNYGYTF
v_call: TRBV20-1; clone_size: few; j_call: TRBJ2-7; d_call: .; cdr3_nt: TGCAGTGCCCCAAGGAGCTCCTACGAGCAGTACTTC; cdr3_aa: CSAPRSSYEQYF
v_call: TRBV2; clone_size: .; j_call: TRBJ2-2; d_call: .; cdr3_nt: TGTGCCAGCAGACGAAGACTAGAGGACACCGGGGAGCTGTTTTTT; cdr3_aa: CASRRRLEDTGELFF
v_call: TRBV10-3; clone_size: few; j_call: TRBJ2-7; d_call: .; cdr3_nt: TGTGCCATCAGTGAGTACGGGACCGGCCTAGGCGAGCAGTACTTC; cdr3_aa: CAISEYGTGLGEQYF
v_call: TRBV10-3; clone_size: .; j_call: TRBJ1-1; d_call: .; cdr3_nt: TGTGCCATCATTAGATCGGGCCAATACCCTCAAGCTTTCTTT; cdr3_aa: CAIIRSGQYPQAFF
v_call: TRBV15; clone_size: many; j_call: TRBJ1-4; d_call: .; cdr3_nt: TGTGCCACCAGTTTGTTCGGGGCTAATGAAAAACTGTTTTTT; cdr3_aa: CATSLFGANEKLFF
v_call: TRBV10-1; clone_size: .; j_call: TRBJ2-7; d_call: TRBD2; cdr3_nt: TGCGCCAGCAGTGAGGAACTAGCGGGAGACCGCTACGAGCAGTACTTC; cdr3_aa: CASSEELAGDRYEQYF
v_call: TRBV7-2; clone_size: many; j_call: TRBJ2-7; d_call: .; cdr3_nt: TGTGCCAGCAGCTTGAGTCCAGGCTCTTCCTACGAGCAGTACTTC; cdr3_aa: CASSLSPGSSYEQYF
v_call: TRBV11-1; clone_size: many; j_call: TRBJ2-7; d_call: .; cdr3_nt: TGTGCCAGCAGCTTAGTTGATCGCCGGAATTCTGTATTACGCTCCTACGAGCAGTACTTC; cdr3_aa: CASSLVDRRNSVLRSYEQYF
v_call: TRBV27; clone_size: .; j_call: TRBJ1-1; d_call: TRBD1; cdr3_nt: TGTGCCAGCAGCTCCAGGGACAGGGAAGCTTTCTTT; cdr3_aa: CASSSRDREAFF
v_call: TRBV12-3/TRBV12-4; clone_size: many; j_call: TRBJ2-1; d_call: .; cdr3_nt: TGTGCCAGCAGTTTATTCTCCTACAATGAGCAGTTCTTC; cdr3_aa: CASSLFSYNEQFF
v_call: TRBV7-3; clone_size: .; j_call: TRBJ2-7; d_call: .; cdr3_nt: TGTGCCAGGGAGACTGAATACGAGCAGTACTTC; cdr3_aa: CARETEYEQYF
v_call: TRBV7-9; clone_size: .; j_call: TRBJ1-6; d_call: TRBD1; cdr3_nt: TGTGCCAGCAGCCGTGGACAGGGCGGTTCACCCCTCCACTTT; cdr3_aa: CASSRGQGGSPLHF
v_call: TRBV19; clone_size: .; j_call: TRBJ1-5; d_call: TRBD1; cdr3_nt: TGTGCCAGTAGTGGGGGGGGACAGGGATCTTTTCAGCCCCAGCATTTT; cdr3_aa: CASSGGGQGSFQPQHF
v_call: TRBV7-8; clone_size: few; j_call: TRBJ2-7; d_call: TRBD2; cdr3_nt: TGTGCCAGCAGCTCGCGGGGGGGCGGCGAGCAGTACTTC; cdr3_aa: CASSSRGGGEQYF
v_call: TRBV24-1; clone_size: many; j_call: TRBJ1-2; d_call: TRBD1; cdr3_nt: TGTGCCACCAGTGACAGAACAGGGGTTAACTATGGCTACACCTTC; cdr3_aa: CATSDRTGVNYGYTF
v_call: TRBV29-1; clone_size: .; j_call: TRBJ2-3; d_call: TRBD2; cdr3_nt: TGCAGCGCCGACGGACTAGCGGTCACAGATACGCAGTATTTT; cdr3_aa: CSADGLAVTDTQYF
v_call: TRBV7-8; clone_size: once; j_call: TRBJ2-7; d_call: TRBD2; cdr3_nt: TGTGCCAGCAGAACCGGGACTAGCGGGGCGGGGGAGCAGTACTTC; cdr3_aa: CASRTGTSGAGEQYF
v_call: TRBV29-1; clone_size: .; j_call: TRBJ2-1; d_call: .; cdr3_nt: TGCAGCGTTGTTGATCCCTACAATGAGCAGTTCTTC; cdr3_aa: CSVVDPYNEQFF
v_call: TRBV20-1; clone_size: many; j_call: TRBJ1-4; d_call: .; cdr3_nt: TGCAGTGCTGGTCGGCAGGACAAAGGGAAACTGTTTTTT; cdr3_aa: CSAGRQDKGKLFF
v_call: TRBV6-5; clone_size: .; j_call: TRBJ2-7; d_call: TRBD2; cdr3_nt: TGTGCCAGCAGTTACGGCGGGAGGTGGGTTGAGCAGTACTTC; cdr3_aa: CASSYGGRWVEQYF